This T cell receptor (beta chain) was found in a study of blood T cell repertoires in COVID-19. About the research overall: PBMCs, B-cell-depleted T cells, or T cells were the source of the cDNA or gDNA that made up the material.

The CDR3 length is 12 residues. Trimming pared 3 bases from V and 7 bases from J, leaving 7 bases between. Germline-derived CDR1 and CDR2 are LNHDA and SQIVND (reference sequence). Per the original data handling: Reference gene primer amplification in the assay estimated nucleated cell counts. Profiled with immunoSEQ multiplex PCR; TCRdb holds only in-frame clones, not every one. The D gene and trimming were derived from the DNA, and the V and J assignments and clone size from that table. This table has about 110,000 clones, around 74% appearing once. Sequencing was carried out using peripheral blood. The chain recombines TRBV19 with TRBJ2-1; TRBD2 is a possible D gene (6 bases). The receptor comes from a woman between 65 and 79 years old with acute or convalescent COVID-19. The CDR3: CASSIGGNEQFF. For the CDR3, the DNA is TGTGCCAGTAGTATCGGGGGAAATGAGCAGTTCTTC.